One TCR beta chain is described in this entry. Its target is unknown. Sequencing was performed with immunoSEQ multiplex PCR; in TCRdb, only in-frame clones are kept and a portion is missing. Of 100,000 or so clones in the sample, 75% to 95% are singletons; the top ten hold 2.6%. These data are taken from a study of siplizumab effects on memory and regulatory T cells. Study conclusions and caveats: It seemed that naive T cells were more diverse than memory cells and were major contributors to the alloresponse. Siplizumab produced a significant reduction in alloreactive sequences that were traceable to unstimulated CD4+ memory cells.

The ends were cut back, 6 bases at V and 0 bases at J, with 11 bases in the middle. Per germline, CDR1 LNHDA and CDR2 SQIVND (reference sequence). This CDR3 comprises 15 residues. The chain employs TRBV19 and TRBJ1-4; possibly TRBD1 for D (6 bases). Material for sequencing was CD4+ T cells sorted from blood. This clonotype was sampled from a human donor in good health. Some clones in this sample may be carry-over from other donors' samples. CDR3 sequence (DNA): TGTGCCAGTAGATCTGCAGGGGCAACTAATGAAAAACTGTTTTTT. This codes for CASRSAGATNEKLFF.